A single sample is the source of the 27 T cell receptor beta chains below, sequenced in a study of OX40 agonist ivuxolimab in advanced cancers. The protocol was immunoSEQ multiplex PCR, while the TCRdb copy is restricted to in-frame clones and leaves out a portion. The top ten clones hold around 0.31% of a sample with over 95,000 clones, over 75% of them seen once. This material consisted of CD4+ or CD8+ T cells sorted from blood, taken in a trial of the OX40 agonist ivuxolimab. The receptors were gathered from an adult with an advanced solid tumor such as melanoma, head and neck, liver or kidney cancer.

This chain connects TRBV2 to TRBJ1-1; D uncertain. Between the trimmed V and J ends, which lost 4 bases and 2 bases, there was a span of 8 bases. Germline assignment: CDR1 SNHLY and CDR2 FYNNEI. The length of the CDR3 is 13 residues. CDR3 loop: CASSAAANTEAFF. Here the CDR3 DNA reads TGTGCCAGCAGTGCTGCGGCAAACACTGAAGCTTTCTTT.

V usage is TRBV19 and J usage is TRBJ2-2; tentatively, D is TRBD1 (5 bases). The CDR3 has 15 amino acids. V shed 4 bases and J shed 4 bases, with 13 bases lying between them. In germline, CDR1 is LNHDA, CDR2 SQIVND (reference sequence). The CDR3 sequence is CASSRQGAVTGELFF. CDR3 coding DNA: TGTGCCAGTAGTAGGCAGGGTGCGGTCACCGGGGAGCTGTTTTTT.

This clone is a singleton in its sample. The genes are TRBV7-2 and TRBJ2-1, with D perhaps matching TRBD1 (5 bases). The CDR3 runs to 15 residues. Trimming cost V 5 bases and J 0 bases, with 11 bases left between them. Germline CDR1 is SGHTA and CDR2 is FQGNSA. The CDR3 DNA follows: TGTGCCAGCAGCATAACAGGAAGCTCCTACAATGAGCAGTTCTTC. Encoded protein: CASSITGSSYNEQFF.

This sequence joins TRBV6-8 and TRBJ2-7; 8 bases fit TRBD1. J gave up 3 bases and V 4 bases, and 14 bases lay outside the gene matches. CDR1 is MNHGY, CDR2 SAAAGT, per germline. There are 17 residues in the CDR3. The CDR3 DNA reads TGTGCCAGCAGTTTCCCTTGGACAGGGTCCTGGATCTACGAGCAGTACTTC. Encoded protein: CASSFPWTGSWIYEQYF.

The J gene is TRBJ1-5, the V gene TRBV21-1; the tabulated D call, TRBD1, remains unverified against the DNA. TRBV21-1 is termed a pseudogene. The CDR3 loop spans 13 amino acids. Here the CDR3 DNA reads TGTGCCAGCAGTACACAGAATAATCAGCCCCAGCATTTT. This sequence encodes CASSTQNNQPQHF.

The chain couples TRBV7-2 to TRBJ2-7; D unclear. The V gene's germline CDR1 is SGHTA and CDR2 FQGNSA. CDR3 length: 14 residues. The V end lost 1 base, the J end lost 4 bases, and 11 bases lay between the germline ends. CDR3: CASSLEYLVYEQYF. DNA of the CDR3: TGTGCCAGCAGCTTAGAATACTTAGTTTACGAGCAGTACTTC. Combining the CDR3 with reference TRBV7-2 and TRBJ2-7 gives the whole variable domain GAGVSQSPSNKVTEKGKDVELRCDPISGHTALYWYRQSLGQGLEFLIYFQGNSAPDKSGLPSDRFSAERTGGSVSTLTIQRTQQEDSAVYLCASSLEYLVYEQYFGPGTRLTVT.

CDR3 in amino acids: CASSQRTSLGNEQFF. The CDR3, as DNA: TGTGCCAGCAGCCAAAGGACTAGCTTGGGCAATGAGCAGTTCTTC. The J gene is TRBJ2-1, the V gene TRBV11-2, with 8 bases fitting TRBD2. This CDR3 has 15 residues. V lost 5 bases, J lost 6 bases, and 9 bases stayed unmatched. Germline V gene lookup returns CDR1 SGHAT and CDR2 FQNNGV.

V and J are TRBV5-5 and TRBJ2-7; 7 positions agree with TRBD2. Germline trimming cut 2 bases from V and 6 bases from J; bases unmatched to any gene: 11. Germline V gene data show CDR1 as SGHKS and CDR2 as YYEKEE (reference sequence). CDR3 size: 15 residues. CDR3: CASSLIMVAGAEQYF. The CDR3, as DNA: TGTGCCAGCAGCTTAATTATGGTCGCGGGAGCCGAGCAGTACTTC.

This chain joins TRBV28 and TRBJ2-5; 8 bases align to TRBD2. There are 15 residues in the CDR3. Germline V CDR1 and CDR2: MDHEN, SYDVKM. The trim removed 7 bases at V and 1 base at J, leaving 8 bases unmatched. This CDR3 is CASKGSGISQETQYF. The CDR3, as DNA: TGTGCCAGCAAAGGTAGCGGGATAAGCCAAGAGACCCAGTACTTC. Looking up the rest from reference TRBV28 and TRBJ2-5 gives the full variable domain: DVKVTQSSRYLVKRTGEKVFLECVQDMDHENMFWYRQDPGLGLRLIYFSYDVKMKEKGDIPEGYSVSREKKERFSLILESASTNQTSMYLCASKGSGISQETQYFGPGTRLLVL.

The chain joins TRBV5-5 to TRBJ2-7; TRBD2 agrees at 12 bases. From germline, CDR1 is SGHKS and CDR2 YYEKEE (reference sequence). The CDR3 sequence is 16 residues long. The trim removed 0 bases at V and 6 bases at J, leaving 7 bases unmatched. This CDR3 reads CASSLAKTSGSGEQYF. CDR3 bases: TGTGCCAGCAGCTTGGCAAAGACTAGCGGGAGTGGCGAGCAGTACTTC.

The rearrangement uses TRBV5-5 and TRBJ1-2, with a weak D call TRBD1 (6 bases). Germline-derived CDR1 and CDR2 are SGHKS and YYEKEE (reference sequence). The CDR3 has 16 amino acids. Trimming removed 6 bases from V and 7 bases from J, with 25 bases in between. The CDR3 spells CASTELYFRGTVGYTF. For the CDR3, the DNA is TGTGCCAGCACCGAACTTTATTTCAGGGGAACGGTTGGCTACACCTTC.

This chain connects TRBV19 to TRBJ2-2; 16 bases match TRBD2. V lost 0 bases and J lost 6; bases outside the gene matches: 4. This CDR3 has 18 amino acids. Germline CDR1 LNHDA, CDR2 SQIVND (reference sequence). The CDR3 region has the DNA TGTGCCAGTAGTATAGAGGGACTAGCGGGAGGGCCCTCCGGGGAGCTGTTTTTT. It encodes CASSIEGLAGGPSGELFF.

The chain links TRBV30 to TRBJ2-1; no clear D gene. This CDR3 has 13 residues. Germline lookup yields CDR1 GTSNPN and CDR2 SVGIG (reference sequence). Trimming pared 3 bases from V and 6 bases from J, leaving 12 bases between. CDR3 sequence (DNA): TGTGCCTGGAGACCCCAGAGTGGCAATGAGCAGTTCTTC. As protein: CAWRPQSGNEQFF.

The chain employs TRBV2 and TRBJ2-7; 9 bases line up with TRBD2. The CDR3 is 15 residues long. CDR1 is SNHLY, CDR2 FYNNEI, per germline. Trimming removed 6 bases from V and 2 bases from J; junction bases left unmatched: 8. The DNA of the CDR3 is TGTGCCAGCAGGTGGAGGGCGGGGGGGCCCTACGAGCAGTACTTC. Protein: CASRWRAGGPYEQYF.

The chain couples TRBV28 to TRBJ1-1, with 7 bases matching TRBD1. CDR3 length: 13 amino acids. The germline V gene has CDR1 MDHEN and CDR2 SYDVKM. J was trimmed by 2 bases and V by 5 bases; bases with no gene match: 2. Here the CDR3 DNA reads TGTGCCAGCAGTGGGACAGATAACACTGAAGCTTTCTTT. It encodes CASSGTDNTEAFF.

This chain uses TRBV9 with TRBJ2-3, with D perhaps matching TRBD2 (5 bases). Germline CDR1 SGDLS, CDR2 YYNGEE. The V gene lost 0 bases and the J gene lost 2 bases, with 13 bases spanning the gap. This CDR3 is 16 amino acids long. The CDR3 DNA reads TGTGCCAGCAGCGTAGTGAGCGGAGGCTTCACAGATACGCAGTATTTT. Its translation is CASSVVSGGFTDTQYF.

DNA for the CDR3: TGTGCCAGTAGTATGGGAGACTGGAGCAATCAGCCCCAGCATTTT. Its translation: CASSMGDWSNQPQHF. This chain connects TRBV19 to TRBJ1-5; D is unclear. Trimming removed 3 bases at V and 1 base at J, with 10 bases between. The CDR3 is made up of 15 amino acids. Germline V gene sequence: CDR1 LNHDA, CDR2 SQIVND (reference sequence). The entire variable domain, with the rest obtained from reference TRBV19 and TRBJ1-5, is as follows: DGGITQSPKYLFRKEGQNVTLSCEQNLNHDAMYWYRQDPGQGLRLIYYSQIVNDFQKGDIAEGYSVSREKKESFPLTVTSAQKNPTAFYLCASSMGDWSNQPQHFGDGTRLSIL.

CDR3 DNA sequence: TGTGCCAGTAGGAATTTAGGGAATGGTAATGAAAAACTGTTTTTT. It translates to CASRNLGNGNEKLFF. The rearrangement links TRBV19 to TRBJ1-4; D gene ambiguous. Trimming pared 6 bases from V and 4 bases from J, leaving 15 bases between. CDR1 is LNHDA, CDR2 SQIVND, per germline (reference sequence). This CDR3 is built from 15 residues. Based on the CDR3 plus reference TRBV19 and TRBJ1-4, the full variable domain is DGGITQSPKYLFRKEGQNVTLSCEQNLNHDAMYWYRQDPGQGLRLIYYSQIVNDFQKGDIAEGYSVSREKKESFPLTVTSAQKNPTAFYLCASRNLGNGNEKLFFGSGTQLSVL.

Comment on this clone: At the DNA level, this CDR3 is encoded by other sequences in the same sample as well. This CDR3 reads CASSLDRGTDTQYF. CDR3 DNA: TGTGCCAGCAGCTTAGATCGGGGCACAGATACGCAGTATTTT. The V call is TRBV11-2, the J call TRBJ2-3; no definite D call. Germline V gene sequence: CDR1 SGHAT, CDR2 FQNNGV. Trimming removed 0 bases from V and 1 base from J, with 5 bases in between. The CDR3 has 14 amino acids.

In its sample, this clone was seen a few times. The chain combines TRBV7-2 with TRBJ1-2; D is undetermined. Trimming removed 3 bases from V and 2 bases from J, with 7 bases in between. The CDR3 contains 13 residues. CDR1 and CDR2 (germline): SGHTA, FQGNSA. CDR3 nucleotide sequence: TGTGCCAGCAGCTTCGGGCAGAACTATGGCTACACCTTC. Translating it yields CASSFGQNYGYTF.

The chain combines TRBV19 with TRBJ2-1; 7 bases are a match to TRBD2. CDR1 and CDR2 from the germline V gene are LNHDA and SQIVND (reference sequence). V trimming: 6 bases; J trimming: 7 bases; junction bases outside the gene matches: 12. This CDR3 contains 15 residues. This CDR3 reads CASSAGGTTSNEQFF. The CDR3 DNA follows: TGTGCCAGTAGCGCCGGAGGGACTACTTCGAATGAGCAGTTCTTC.

J is TRBJ2-3 and V is TRBV7-2; unclear D gene. Trimming took 1 base from V and 2 from J, leaving 10 bases between them. From germline, CDR1 is SGHTA and CDR2 FQGNSA. This CDR3 spans 15 amino acids. CDR3 nucleotide sequence: TGTGCCAGCAGCTTAGACCTTGCACACACAGATACGCAGTATTTT. This sequence encodes CASSLDLAHTDTQYF.

The V and J genes are TRBV11-1 and TRBJ1-2, with 7 nucleotides matching TRBD1. The CDR3 runs 13 residues. J gave up 7 bases and V 2 bases, and 4 bases lay outside the gene matches. Germline V lookup: CDR1 SGHAT, CDR2 FQDESV (reference sequence). Written as DNA, the CDR3 is TGTGCCAGCAGCTTAAAACCAGGGGGTGGCTACACCTTC. Amino acid sequence: CASSLKPGGGYTF.

The genes are TRBV28 and TRBJ1-5; TRBD1 matches at 8 bases. In germline, CDR1 is MDHEN, CDR2 SYDVKM. The length of the CDR3 is 15 residues. The ends lost 3 bases at V and 2 bases at J; junction bases unmatched: 3. The chain's CDR3 is CASSLDRAGNQPQHF. In nucleotides, the CDR3 is TGTGCCAGCAGTTTGGACAGGGCTGGCAATCAGCCCCAGCATTTT.

CDR3 nucleotides: TGTGCCAGCAGCTCTAGGGGTGGAGAGACCCAGTACTTC. Translation gives CASSSRGGETQYF. The V and J genes are TRBV7-6 and TRBJ2-5, with D possibly TRBD1 on 5 matching bases. CDR1 and CDR2 from the germline V gene are SGHVS and FNYEAQ. Trimming stripped 4 bases from V and 4 bases from J, with 10 bases between. The CDR3 runs to 13 residues.

The chain carries TRBV28 and TRBJ2-1; D call uncertain. CDR1 and CDR2 from the germline V gene are MDHEN and SYDVKM. Trimming cost V 2 bases and J 5 bases, with 13 bases left between them. The length of the CDR3 is 15 residues. The CDR3 DNA is TGTGCCAGCAGTTTAGCAGTACTGCTCAACAATGAGCAGTTCTTC. It encodes CASSLAVLLNNEQFF.

Notes on this clone: The sample contains more than one DNA sequence encoding this CDR3. The chain is built from TRBV5-1 and TRBJ1-5, with D unresolved. Germline assignment: CDR1 SGHRS and CDR2 YFSETQ. V was shortened by 0 bases and J by 1 base, with 5 bases between the two germline ends. This CDR3 region has 14 residues. CDR3 loop: CASSLEGSNQPQHF. The CDR3 DNA reads as TGCGCCAGCAGCTTGGAGGGAAGCAATCAGCCCCAGCATTTT.